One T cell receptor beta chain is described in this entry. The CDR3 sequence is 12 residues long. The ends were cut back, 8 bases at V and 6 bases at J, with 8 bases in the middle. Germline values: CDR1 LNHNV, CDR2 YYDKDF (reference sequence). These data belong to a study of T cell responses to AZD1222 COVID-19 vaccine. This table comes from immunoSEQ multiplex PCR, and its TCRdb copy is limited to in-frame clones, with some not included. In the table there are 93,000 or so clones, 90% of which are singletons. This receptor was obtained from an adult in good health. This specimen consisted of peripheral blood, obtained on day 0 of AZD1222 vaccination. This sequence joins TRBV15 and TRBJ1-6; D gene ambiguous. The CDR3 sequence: CATSRINSPLHF. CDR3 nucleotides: TGTGCCACCTCCAGGATTAATTCACCCCTCCACTTT.